A selection of T cell receptor beta chains follows, all from one sample in a study of blood T cell repertoires in COVID-19. Repertoires were generated with immunoSEQ multiplex PCR, while TCRdb's copy carries only in-frame clones and drops some. The table lists about half a million clones, approximately 91% of them singletons. The sample taken for sequencing was PBMCs or T cells enriched from blood (not recorded which). The source of these receptors is a woman in her sixties who had recovered from COVID-19. CDR3s include the opening cysteine and the closing phenylalanine or tryptophan. The D gene is left open where the match is weak. Clone size appears in some rows only: once, few, many, or a class for an expanded clone.

TRBV6-4	NA	TRBJ2-3	16	NA	CASSKLPDYYTDTQYF	TGTGCCAGCAGTAAGCTCCCGGACTACTACACAGATACGCAGTATTTT
TRBV9	NA	TRBJ2-2	14	TRBD1	CASSGTGGSGELFF	TGTGCCAGCAGTGGGACAGGGGGCTCGGGGGAGCTGTTTTTT
TRBV5-1	NA	TRBJ1-5	13	NA	CASSWDINQPQHF	TGCGCCAGCAGCTGGGACATCAATCAGCCCCAGCATTTT
TRBV4-2	NA	TRBJ2-3	18	TRBD2	CASSQDLAGGPNTDTQYF	TGTGCCAGCAGCCAAGACTTAGCGGGGGGACCCAACACAGATACGCAGTATTTT
TRBV27	NA	TRBJ1-1	13	NA	CASRGAGRTEAFF	TGTGCCAGCAGGGGGGCTGGGCGCACTGAAGCTTTCTTT
TRBV12-3/TRBV12-4	NA	TRBJ2-1	11	NA	CASSIQVGQFF	TGTGCCAGCAGTATTCAGGTTGGGCAGTTCTTC
TRBV5-1	NA	TRBJ2-7	14	TRBD2	CASSSLAGDYEQYF	TGCGCCAGCAGCTCCCTAGCGGGGGACTACGAGCAGTACTTC
TRBV19	NA	TRBJ2-1	12	NA	CASSITYNEQFF	TGTGCCAGTAGTATAACTTACAATGAGCAGTTCTTC
TRBV12-2	NA	TRBJ1-5	13	NA	CASRLDPNQPQHF	TGTGCAAGTCGCTTAGATCCGAATCAGCCCCAGCATTTT
TRBV4-1	once	TRBJ2-6	20	TRBD1	CASSQVSPGQRRTGANVLTF	TGCGCCAGCAGCCAAGTGAGTCCGGGACAGAGAAGAACTGGGGCCAACGTCCTGACTTTC
TRBV10-2	NA	TRBJ1-3	15	TRBD1	CASRDRERSGNTIYF	TGCGCCAGCCGGGACAGGGAACGCTCTGGAAACACCATATATTTT
TRBV24-1	NA	TRBJ2-3	14	TRBD2	CATSDGGSTDTQYF	TGTGCCACCAGTGACGGGGGGAGCACAGATACGCAGTATTTT
TRBV11-3	NA	TRBJ1-2	13	NA	CASSPDRNYGYTF	TGTGCCAGCAGCCCCGACAGAAACTATGGCTACACCTTC
TRBV2	NA	TRBJ1-1	16	TRBD1	CASTGTGRTWNTEAFF	TGTGCCAGCACCGGGACAGGGAGGACTTGGAACACTGAAGCTTTCTTT
TRBV2	NA	TRBJ2-2	15	NA	CASSEATRGSGELFF	TGTGCCAGCAGTGAAGCCACTAGGGGGTCGGGGGAGCTGTTTTTT
TRBV4-2	NA	TRBJ2-3	19	TRBD2	CASSQVGLAGGARTDTQYF	TGTGCCAGCAGCCAAGTGGGACTAGCGGGGGGGGCTCGCACAGATACGCAGTATTTT
TRBV10-3	NA	TRBJ2-5	12	NA	CAIKSNQETQYF	TGTGCCATCAAGAGTAACCAAGAGACCCAGTACTTC
TRBV11-2	NA	TRBJ2-3	17	TRBD2	CASSSGLAGGNTDTQYF	TGTGCCAGCAGCTCCGGACTAGCGGGGGGCAACACAGATACGCAGTATTTT
TRBV2	NA	TRBJ2-2	14	NA	CASRRSQGFRELFF	TGTGCCAGCAGGCGATCCCAGGGTTTCAGGGAGCTGTTTTTT
TRBV28	NA	TRBJ1-1	16	NA	CASSLGGGELNTEAFF	TGTGCCAGCAGTTTAGGAGGGGGGGAATTGAACACTGAAGCTTTCTTT
TRBV6-1	NA	TRBJ1-5	17	NA	CASSEALGGYSNQPQHF	TGTGCCAGCAGTGAAGCGCTAGGGGGATATAGCAATCAGCCCCAGCATTTT
TRBV24-1	NA	TRBJ1-2	15	TRBD1	CATSDSRQGLYGYTF	TGTGCCACCAGTGATTCCCGACAGGGCCTCTATGGCTACACCTTC
TRBV6-5	NA	TRBJ1-5	14	TRBD1	CASSLTGAGQPQHF	TGTGCCAGCAGTCTGACAGGGGCAGGTCAGCCCCAGCATTTT
TRBV5-1	NA	TRBJ1-2	14	NA	CASSLGWTEYGYTF	TGCGCCAGCAGCTTGGGCTGGACAGAATATGGCTACACCTTC
TRBV4-1	NA	TRBJ2-3	15	TRBD1	CASSQEQGGTDTQYF	TGCGCCAGCAGCCAAGAACAGGGGGGCACAGATACGCAGTATTTT
TRBV11-3	NA	TRBJ1-1	11	NA	CASSFGAEAFF	TGTGCCAGCAGCTTCGGGGCTGAAGCTTTCTTT
TRBV20-1	NA	TRBJ2-3	15	TRBD2	CSASTSGGTTDTQYF	TGCAGTGCTAGTACTAGCGGGGGGACCACAGATACGCAGTATTTT
TRBV5-1	NA	TRBJ1-1	13	NA	CASSLASDRKAFF	TGCGCCAGCAGCTTGGCCTCGGACAGAAAAGCTTTCTTT
TRBV5-6	NA	TRBJ2-3	17	NA	CASIRGPPGLYTDTQYF	TGTGCCAGCATAAGGGGGCCCCCGGGACTTTACACAGATACGCAGTATTTT
TRBV16	NA	TRBJ2-3	19	TRBD2	CASSPTVLAGGSVTDTQYF	TGTGCCAGCAGCCCTACGGTTCTAGCGGGGGGGAGCGTCACAGATACGCAGTATTTT
TRBV6-5	NA	TRBJ2-3	12	NA	CASTRGRDTQYF	TGTGCCAGCACTAGGGGAAGGGATACGCAGTATTTT
TRBV3-1/TRBV3-2	once	TRBJ1-2	14	NA	CASSQVTGNYGYTF	TGTGCCAGCAGCCAAGTTACAGGGAACTATGGCTACACCTTC
TRBV6-6	NA	TRBJ1-2	13	NA	CASSYTGGSHYTF	TGTGCCAGCAGTTACACCGGAGGGTCGCACTACACCTTC